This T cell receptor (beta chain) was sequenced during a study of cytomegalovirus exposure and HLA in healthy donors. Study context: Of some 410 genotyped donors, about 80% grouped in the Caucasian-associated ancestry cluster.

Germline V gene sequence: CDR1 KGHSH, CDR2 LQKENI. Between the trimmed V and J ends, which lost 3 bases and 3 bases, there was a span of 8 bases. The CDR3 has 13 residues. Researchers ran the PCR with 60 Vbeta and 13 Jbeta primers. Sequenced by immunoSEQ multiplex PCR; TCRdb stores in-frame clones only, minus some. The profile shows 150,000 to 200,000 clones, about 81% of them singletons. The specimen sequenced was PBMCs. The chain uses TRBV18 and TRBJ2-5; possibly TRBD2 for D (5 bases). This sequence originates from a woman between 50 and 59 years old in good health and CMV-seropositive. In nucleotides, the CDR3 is TGTGCCAGCTCACCTACTAGGGAAGAGACCCAGTACTTC. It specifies CASSPTREETQYF.